This T cell receptor beta chain was documented in a study of OX40 agonist ivuxolimab in advanced cancers. Study summary: Six ivuxolimab dose levels, 0.01 to 10 mg/kg, were given intravenously every 2 weeks. General observations from the study: Among the lowest peripheral clonal expansion occurred in 0.1-3.0 mg/kg partial responders.

Produced via immunoSEQ multiplex PCR; TCRdb's table is partial and in-frame only. The data contain roughly 92,000 clones, less than 95% of them seen just once; the ten biggest clones take up 8.7%. Sampled blood was obtained at baseline, cycle 4 day 1, and cycle 7 day 1. Of note for this clone: The antigen remains unidentified.

CDR1 SGHRS and CDR2 YFSETQ come from the germline V gene. The V and J ends lost 3 bases and 0 bases respectively, with 16 bases between them. CDR3 length: 17 amino acids. The sample was CD4+ or CD8+ T cells sorted from blood, taken in a trial of the OX40 agonist ivuxolimab. The V call is TRBV5-1, the J call TRBJ1-3, with D perhaps matching TRBD1 (6 bases). The clonotype originates from an adult with an advanced solid tumor such as melanoma, head and neck, liver or kidney cancer. CDR3 coding DNA: TGCGCCAGCAGCTCCCTACCTGTGGACAGCTCTGGAAACACCATATATTTT. This encodes CASSSLPVDSSGNTIYF.